Listed below are T cell receptor beta chains from one sample, sequenced in a study of CD8 T cells in Susac syndrome. TCRdb reprocessed the immunoSEQ multiplex PCR reads with MiXCR, giving one entry per CDR3 protein. The table includes fewer than 350,000 distinct CDR3 sequences, 65% to 90% detected once. Sequencing was carried out using CD8+ T cells from PBMCs. The receptors shown here come from a human donor with multiple sclerosis. Both conserved end residues are part of each CDR3. D genes are given only for firm matches. Not all rows give a size; the values are once, few, many and, for expanded clones, a class.

TRBV2,-,TRBJ2-7,-,TGTGCCAGCAGTGCAGTCGTCACCTCCTACGAGCAGTACTTC,CASSAVVTSYEQYF
TRBV6-5,-,TRBJ2-5,-,TGTGCCAGCAGCTCACAGATACAAGAGACCCAGTACTTC,CASSSQIQETQYF
TRBV28,-,TRBJ2-3,-,TGTGCCAGCAGTTTATTCGTAGACAGGGAGGCAGATACGCAGTATTTT,CASSLFVDREADTQYF
TRBV4-3,few,TRBJ2-7,TRBD1,TGCGCCAGCAGCCAAGAGCTAGGGACAGGGGGCTCCTACGAGCAGTACTTC,CASSQELGTGGSYEQYF
TRBV28,-,TRBJ1-2,-,TGTGCCAGCAGGGAGACGACGGGGAGCGATGGCTACACCTTC,CASRETTGSDGYTF
TRBV20-1,-,TRBJ1-3,-,TGCAGTGCTAGAGATCTTCAGGGAGAAGGAAACACCATATATTTT,CSARDLQGEGNTIYF
TRBV3-1,-,TRBJ1-4,TRBD1,TGTGCCAGCAGCTACGGGACAGGGGGTAGGGAAAAACTGTTTTTT,CASSYGTGGREKLFF
TRBV2,-,TRBJ1-2,-,TGTGCCAGCAGTGGGACAGAATCTGGCTACACCTTC,CASSGTESGYTF
TRBV7-9,few,TRBJ2-7,-,TGTGCCAGCAGCGCCGGAATATACGAGCAGTACTTC,CASSAGIYEQYF
TRBV14,-,TRBJ2-7,-,TGTGCCAGCAGCCCCAACTTTCCGGGGAGCTACGAGCAGTACTTC,CASSPNFPGSYEQYF
TRBV7-9,-,TRBJ1-1,-,TGTGCCAGCAGCTTAGGGGGGAGTCGCACTGAAGCTTTCTTT,CASSLGGSRTEAFF
TRBV5-5,-,TRBJ1-3,-,TGTGCCAGCGCTTTAGTGGGGGACCCCTCTGGAAACACCATATATTTT,CASALVGDPSGNTIYF
TRBV6-5,-,TRBJ2-2,-,TGTGCCAGCAGTTATCGGGACGGGTACACCGGGGAGCTGTTTTTT,CASSYRDGYTGELFF
TRBV20-1,-,TRBJ2-4,-,TGCAGTGTAAAGAGCGCAGATTTCAAAAACATTCAGTACTTC,CSVKSADFKNIQYF
TRBV28,-,TRBJ2-7,-,TGTGCCAGCAGTTTATTTAGGACACCTACCTACGAGCAGTACTTC,CASSLFRTPTYEQYF
TRBV10-3,-,TRBJ1-2,-,TGTGCCATCAGTGTGGCCCCCGGGGCTCAAAACCATGGCTACACCTTC,CAISVAPGAQNHGYTF
TRBV6-2/TRBV6-3,-,TRBJ2-5,-,TGTGCCAGCAGTATACTGGACGCTTCGACCCAGTACTTC,CASSILDASTQYF
TRBV27,-,TRBJ2-2,-,TGTGCCAGCAGTTTTTTCAGGGGCTATACCGGGGAGCTGTTTTTT,CASSFFRGYTGELFF
TRBV4-2,-,TRBJ2-7,-,TGTGCCAGCAGCCCTAGGGAGGGGGCTGGGTACGAGCAGTACTTC,CASSPREGAGYEQYF
TRBV27,-,TRBJ1-5,TRBD1,TGTGCCAGCAGTTTCGGGGTAGGGGGCACGCAGCCCCAGCATTTT,CASSFGVGGTQPQHF
TRBV7-9,-,TRBJ1-1,-,TGTGCCAGCAAGAACATGGGCACTGAAGCTTTCTTT,CASKNMGTEAFF
TRBV5-1,-,TRBJ1-5,-,TGCGCCAGCAGCAGATCAGTCAATCAGCCCCAGCATTTT,CASSRSVNQPQHF
TRBV11-2,-,TRBJ2-3,-,TGTGCCAGCAGCTTCTGGCGGTACACAGATACGCAGTATTTT,CASSFWRYTDTQYF
TRBV6-1,-,TRBJ1-5,-,TGTGCCAGCAGTGAAGGGCGGACGATGGGGCAGCCCCAGCATTTT,CASSEGRTMGQPQHF
TRBV11-1,-,TRBJ2-7,-,TGTGCCAGCAGCTCCGGTCATAAGGGGGAGCAGTACTTC,CASSSGHKGEQYF
TRBV2,-,TRBJ1-5,-,TGTGCCAGCAAGGGCAGGCTTAATAGCAATCAGCCCCAGCATTTT,CASKGRLNSNQPQHF
TRBV9,-,TRBJ1-1,TRBD1,TGTGCCAGCAGCATCGACAGGGAGGATAAGACTGAAGCTTTCTTT,CASSIDREDKTEAFF
TRBV6-5,-,TRBJ2-2,-,TGTGCCAGCAGTTACATGGTAGCGGAATCTAACGGGGAGCTGTTTTTT,CASSYMVAESNGELFF
TRBV18,-,TRBJ2-5,-,TGTGCCAGCTCACCACCCCTAGGCGAGACCCAGTACTTC,CASSPPLGETQYF
TRBV12-3/TRBV12-4,-,TRBJ1-1,-,TGTGCCAGCAGTTTATCTGAAGCTTTCTTT,CASSLSEAFF
TRBV28,-,TRBJ1-2,TRBD1,TGTGCCAGCAGTTTATTTCAGGGGGCGGCCTATGGCTACACCTTC,CASSLFQGAAYGYTF
TRBV4-1,-,TRBJ2-7,-,TGCGCCAGCAGCCAAGTCCGCGGCTACGAGCAGTACTTC,CASSQVRGYEQYF
TRBV21-1,-,TRBJ1-5,-,TGTGCCAGCAGCAAAGGGGCCCTGGACGCCTTAGCGGATCAGCCCCAGCATTTT,CASSKGALDALADQPQHF
TRBV20-1,-,TRBJ2-5,-,TGCAGTGGGTCCGCCACGAGAGAGACCCAGTACTTC,CSGSATRETQYF
TRBV20-1,-,TRBJ2-1,TRBD2,TGCAGTGCTACTGGGACTAGCGGGGGCAGGTTAACCAATGAGCAGTTCTTC,CSATGTSGGRLTNEQFF
TRBV29-1,few,TRBJ2-2,TRBD1,TGCAGCGGGGGACAGCCGAACACCGGGGAGCTGTTTTTT,CSGGQPNTGELFF
TRBV7-8,-,TRBJ2-1,TRBD2,TGTGCCAGCAGCATCGGGGGGAACGACAGATGGGGCAATGAGCAGTTCTTC,CASSIGGNDRWGNEQFF
TRBV7-9,-,TRBJ2-7,-,TGTGCCAGCAGCCCCCCCGGGGGACAGCCAGAGCAGTACTTC,CASSPPGGQPEQYF
TRBV29-1,-,TRBJ1-2,-,TGCAGCGTTCCTGATAAGGACGGATATGGCTACACCTTC,CSVPDKDGYGYTF
TRBV18,-,TRBJ2-1,-,TGTGCCAGCTCACCGGCCGGTACGTACAATGAGCAGTTCTTC,CASSPAGTYNEQFF
TRBV27,-,TRBJ1-2,-,TGTGCCAGCAGTTTAGGAGGGGATATCTATGGCTACACCTTC,CASSLGGDIYGYTF
TRBV10-3,-,TRBJ2-1,-,TGTGCCATCAGTGAGATGTTGGCTTCCAATGAGCAGTTCTTC,CAISEMLASNEQFF
TRBV2,-,TRBJ2-1,-,TGTGCCAGCAGTAGACTCGAGGTTAAAGTCCCCAATGAGCAGTTCTTC,CASSRLEVKVPNEQFF
TRBV4-3,once,TRBJ2-5,-,TGCGCCAGCAGCCAAGATCTGCGGCGGTCTTGGGAGACCCAGTACTTC,CASSQDLRRSWETQYF
TRBV5-4,-,TRBJ1-2,-,TGTGCCAGCATCGGAGGGGAAGTCGACTATGGCTACACCTTC,CASIGGEVDYGYTF
TRBV6-5,-,TRBJ2-6,-,TGTGCCAGCAGTTCCTTCTCTGGGGCCAACGTCCTGACTTTC,CASSSFSGANVLTF
TRBV19,-,TRBJ1-2,-,TGTGCCAGTAGCCCTTATTCAGGGCAGTATGGCTACACCTTC,CASSPYSGQYGYTF
TRBV27,once,TRBJ2-7,-,TGTGCCAGCAGTTTTCGACCGAGGGCTCATGCGTCCTACGAGCAGTACTTC,CASSFRPRAHASYEQYF
TRBV12-3/TRBV12-4,-,TRBJ2-2,-,TGTGCCAGCATCCTGGCTGGGGAGCTGTTTTTT,CASILAGELFF
TRBV29-1,-,TRBJ1-5,TRBD1,TGCAGCGTTGTAACAGGGGGATTCAATCAGCCCCAGCATTTT,CSVVTGGFNQPQHF